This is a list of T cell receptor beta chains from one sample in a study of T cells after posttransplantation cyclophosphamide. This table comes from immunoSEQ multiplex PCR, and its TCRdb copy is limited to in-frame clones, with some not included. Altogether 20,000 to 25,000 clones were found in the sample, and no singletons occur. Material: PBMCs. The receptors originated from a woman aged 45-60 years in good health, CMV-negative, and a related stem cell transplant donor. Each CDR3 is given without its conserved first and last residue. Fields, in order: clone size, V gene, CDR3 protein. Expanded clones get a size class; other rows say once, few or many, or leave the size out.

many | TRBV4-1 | ASSQVPGLSREQY
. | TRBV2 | ASSEDSSISYEQY
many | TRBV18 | ASSPNTYEQY
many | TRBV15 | ATSRAWASTDTQY
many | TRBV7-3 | ASSWTLGVIYEQY
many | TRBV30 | AWSVSRDLETQY
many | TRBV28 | ASSFTPQGAHYGYT
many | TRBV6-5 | ASSYSGLAGTGQF
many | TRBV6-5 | ASRPGGGSRQPQH
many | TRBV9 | ASSVQSGTNSYNEQF
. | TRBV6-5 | ASYESSEY
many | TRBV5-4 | ASSRSGLGNTIY
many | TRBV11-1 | ASSQQGIYGYT
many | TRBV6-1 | ASSEGAQPQH
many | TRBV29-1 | SVVSSGTGGVYYEQY
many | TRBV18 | ASSREFRDRLNEQF
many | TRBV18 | ASSPREPANTGELF
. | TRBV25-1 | ASSLLRDRENEQY
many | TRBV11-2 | ASSLTSGGATDTQY
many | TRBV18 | ASSPPIPGGARNEQF
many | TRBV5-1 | ASSSQPRDRTDTQY
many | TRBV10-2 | ASSESPYQPQH
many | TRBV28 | ASRTGGRDNQPQH
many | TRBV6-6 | ASSYGGGEDGYT
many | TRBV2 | ASRETALTYEQY
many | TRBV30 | AWTGVGGNTGELF
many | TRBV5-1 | ASSLDENQPQH
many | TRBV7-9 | ASSLPTGGHEKLF
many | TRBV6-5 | ASSYSGRDGTQY
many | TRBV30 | AWSVRSTGDTEAF
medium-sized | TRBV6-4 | ASGQGGETGELF
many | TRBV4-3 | ASSQEGVQGFGSGELF
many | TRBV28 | ASSLRGTGSHEQY
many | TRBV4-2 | ASSRGQGAPVQY
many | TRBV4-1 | ASSQRLDSGELF
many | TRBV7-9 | ASSFRFTDEQY
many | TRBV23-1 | ASSQRTGNDGYT
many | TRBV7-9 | ASSPQNLDRERGYT
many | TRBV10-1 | ASSESASGNLIETQY
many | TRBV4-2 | ASSQGDRDEQY
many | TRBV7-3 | ASSLAGRLGRANTEAF
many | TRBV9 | ASSVRQGGMDEQF
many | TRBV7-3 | ASSPLGQTDTQY
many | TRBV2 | ASTGTGGRDQPQH
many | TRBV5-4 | ASSPTSGGVDEQF